A selection of T cell receptor beta chains follows, all from one sample in a study of regulatory T cells in long-lasting Graves disease. TCRdb recomputed calls from the multiplex PCR reads with MiXCR, one row per CDR3 protein. The data contain 440,000 or so distinct CDR3 sequences, 15% of them singletons. These data also formed part of another study, on T cells in Graves' hyperthyroidism and ophthalmopathy.

Sequencing used peripheral blood mononuclear cells (PBMCs), obtained at new diagnosis, from a patient treated with antithyroid drugs. All receptors come from a woman in her 30s with Graves disease. Both conserved end residues are part of each CDR3. The order of the fields is J gene, clone size, CDR3 length, V gene, D gene, CDR3 DNA, CDR3 protein. The D gene is left open where the match is weak. Not all rows give a size; the values are once, few, many and, for expanded clones, a class.

J gene: TRBJ1-5
clone size: NA
CDR3 length: 15
V gene: TRBV12-3/TRBV12-4
D gene: NA
CDR3 DNA: TGTGCCAGCAGTGCGACAGAGAATAGCAATCAGCCCCAGCATTTT
CDR3 protein: CASSATENSNQPQHF

J gene: TRBJ2-3
clone size: NA
CDR3 length: 16
V gene: TRBV24-1
D gene: NA
CDR3 DNA: TGTGCCACCAGTGATTTGGGCGGAGGGGGAACAGATACGCAGTATTTT
CDR3 protein: CATSDLGGGGTDTQYF

J gene: TRBJ1-2
clone size: NA
CDR3 length: 13
V gene: TRBV4-1
D gene: NA
CDR3 DNA: TGCGCCAGCAGCCAAGCAGAACTGTATGGCTACACCTTC
CDR3 protein: CASSQAELYGYTF

J gene: TRBJ1-4
clone size: many
CDR3 length: 15
V gene: TRBV3-1
D gene: NA
CDR3 DNA: TGTGCCAGCAGCCAAGGACGCTGGTATAATGAAAAACTGTTTTTT
CDR3 protein: CASSQGRWYNEKLFF

J gene: TRBJ2-1
clone size: many
CDR3 length: 17
V gene: TRBV5-1
D gene: NA
CDR3 DNA: TGCGCCAGCAGCTTACAGGGAGAACGGAGAACCTACAATGAGCAGTTCTTC
CDR3 protein: CASSLQGERRTYNEQFF

J gene: TRBJ2-1
clone size: many
CDR3 length: 15
V gene: TRBV5-1
D gene: TRBD2
CDR3 DNA: TGCGCCAGCAGCTTGGGGCGGGGGGGGCCTAATGAGCAGTTCTTC
CDR3 protein: CASSLGRGGPNEQFF

J gene: TRBJ1-5
clone size: many
CDR3 length: 17
V gene: TRBV20-1
D gene: NA
CDR3 DNA: TGCAGTGCTGTAGCTCCGGGACCGGGTTTGAGCAATCAGCCCCAGCATTTT
CDR3 protein: CSAVAPGPGLSNQPQHF

J gene: TRBJ2-7
clone size: few
CDR3 length: 16
V gene: TRBV3-1
D gene: TRBD2
CDR3 DNA: TGTGCCAGCAGCCAAGGCGCTAGCGGGAACTCCTACGAGCAGTACTTC
CDR3 protein: CASSQGASGNSYEQYF

J gene: TRBJ1-2
clone size: many
CDR3 length: 12
V gene: TRBV3-1
D gene: NA
CDR3 DNA: TGTGCCAGCAGCAGGGTCGACTATGGCTACACCTTC
CDR3 protein: CASSRVDYGYTF

J gene: TRBJ2-3
clone size: NA
CDR3 length: 13
V gene: TRBV20-1
D gene: NA
CDR3 DNA: TGCAGTGCTGCTCCAGGGGGCACAGATACGCAGTATTTT
CDR3 protein: CSAAPGGTDTQYF

J gene: TRBJ2-5
clone size: many
CDR3 length: 14
V gene: TRBV11-2
D gene: NA
CDR3 DNA: TGTGCCAGCAGCCGCAGGGGCGTCCAAGAGACCCAGTACTTC
CDR3 protein: CASSRRGVQETQYF

J gene: TRBJ2-7
clone size: many
CDR3 length: 12
V gene: TRBV12-5
D gene: NA
CDR3 DNA: TGTGCTAGTGGTTTGGCAGGATACGAGCAGTACTTC
CDR3 protein: CASGLAGYEQYF

J gene: TRBJ1-2
clone size: many
CDR3 length: 13
V gene: TRBV20-1
D gene: NA
CDR3 DNA: TGCAGTGCTACCCCAGGGAAGGGCTATGGCTACACCTTC
CDR3 protein: CSATPGKGYGYTF

J gene: TRBJ1-2
clone size: few
CDR3 length: 14
V gene: TRBV10-3
D gene: TRBD1
CDR3 DNA: TGTGCCATCAGTGAAAGGACAGGGAATGATGGCTACACCTTC
CDR3 protein: CAISERTGNDGYTF

J gene: TRBJ1-5
clone size: many
CDR3 length: 15
V gene: TRBV24-1
D gene: NA
CDR3 DNA: TGTGCCACCAGTGAACCTGGACAGCTAGGAGAGCCCCAGCATTTT
CDR3 protein: CATSEPGQLGEPQHF

J gene: TRBJ1-2
clone size: NA
CDR3 length: 11
V gene: TRBV30
D gene: TRBD1
CDR3 DNA: TGTGCCTTATGGACAGGGATTGGCTACACCTTC
CDR3 protein: CALWTGIGYTF

J gene: TRBJ1-1
clone size: few
CDR3 length: 13
V gene: TRBV5-1
D gene: NA
CDR3 DNA: TGCGCCAGCAGCTACTGGGGGTACACTGAAGCTTTCTTT
CDR3 protein: CASSYWGYTEAFF

J gene: TRBJ1-2
clone size: many
CDR3 length: 15
V gene: TRBV7-9
D gene: NA
CDR3 DNA: TGTGCCAGCAGCTTAGAGGTCGAAACGAACTATGGCTACACCTTC
CDR3 protein: CASSLEVETNYGYTF

J gene: TRBJ2-7
clone size: few
CDR3 length: 14
V gene: TRBV5-1
D gene: NA
CDR3 DNA: TGCGCCAGCAGCTTGGAGGGTAGCGCCTACGAGCAGTACTTC
CDR3 protein: CASSLEGSAYEQYF

J gene: TRBJ2-1
clone size: many
CDR3 length: 14
V gene: TRBV5-6
D gene: TRBD2
CDR3 DNA: TGTGCCAGCAGCTTGGGAAGGACTAGCGGACAGCAGTTCTTC
CDR3 protein: CASSLGRTSGQQFF

J gene: TRBJ1-4
clone size: many
CDR3 length: 12
V gene: TRBV12-3/TRBV12-4
D gene: NA
CDR3 DNA: TGTGCCAGCAGTTTAAAAGATGAAAAACTGTTTTTT
CDR3 protein: CASSLKDEKLFF

J gene: TRBJ1-1
clone size: few
CDR3 length: 11
V gene: TRBV5-1
D gene: NA
CDR3 DNA: TGCGCCAGTACCACAGGGACGGTGGCTTTCTTT
CDR3 protein: CASTTGTVAFF

J gene: TRBJ2-7
clone size: few
CDR3 length: 13
V gene: TRBV20-1
D gene: TRBD1
CDR3 DNA: TGCAGTGCCTCAGGGACAGGCTACTACGAGCAGTACTTC
CDR3 protein: CSASGTGYYEQYF

J gene: TRBJ2-7
clone size: NA
CDR3 length: 16
V gene: TRBV28
D gene: NA
CDR3 DNA: TGTGCCAGCAGTTTAATAGGGCGCCTAAACTCCTACGAGCAGTACTTC
CDR3 protein: CASSLIGRLNSYEQYF

J gene: TRBJ1-4
clone size: NA
CDR3 length: 17
V gene: TRBV18
D gene: TRBD1
CDR3 DNA: TGTGCCAGCTCACCATCTCCAGGGGGCAGGTCCGTCGGAAAACTGTTTTTT
CDR3 protein: CASSPSPGGRSVGKLFF

J gene: TRBJ1-2
clone size: many
CDR3 length: 12
V gene: TRBV6-1
D gene: NA
CDR3 DNA: TGTGCCAGCAGTACGACAGGTTATGGCTACACCTTC
CDR3 protein: CASSTTGYGYTF

J gene: TRBJ2-7
clone size: NA
CDR3 length: 17
V gene: TRBV7-8
D gene: TRBD2
CDR3 DNA: TGTGCCAGCAGCAGAAGTTCTAGCGGGAGGCCGACCTACGAGCAGTACTTC
CDR3 protein: CASSRSSSGRPTYEQYF

J gene: TRBJ1-3
clone size: many
CDR3 length: 15
V gene: TRBV9
D gene: NA
CDR3 DNA: TGTGCCAGCAGCGTTGGGTGGCAGAAAGGAAACACCATATATTTT
CDR3 protein: CASSVGWQKGNTIYF

J gene: TRBJ2-3
clone size: many
CDR3 length: 12
V gene: TRBV3-1
D gene: NA
CDR3 DNA: TGTGCCAGCAGCCAACGAGGTGATACGCAGTATTTT
CDR3 protein: CASSQRGDTQYF

J gene: TRBJ2-1
clone size: many
CDR3 length: 12
V gene: TRBV7-9
D gene: NA
CDR3 DNA: TGTGCCAGCAGCGCTGATTACAATGAGCAGTTCTTC
CDR3 protein: CASSADYNEQFF

J gene: TRBJ2-7
clone size: few
CDR3 length: 18
V gene: TRBV4-1
D gene: NA
CDR3 DNA: TGCGCCAGCAGCCAAGCAATCCGAGAGGGGGAGCGATCCTACGAGCAGTACTTC
CDR3 protein: CASSQAIREGERSYEQYF

J gene: TRBJ2-1
clone size: many
CDR3 length: 15
V gene: TRBV9
D gene: TRBD1
CDR3 DNA: TGTGCCAGCAGCGCAGGACAGGGTACCTACAATGAGCAGTTCTTC
CDR3 protein: CASSAGQGTYNEQFF